Following are 23 T cell receptor beta chains from one sample sequenced in a study of cytomegalovirus exposure and HLA in healthy donors. In the PCR, 60 Vbeta and 13 Jbeta primers were used. TCRdb's copy holds only in-frame clones and misses some; the assay was immunoSEQ multiplex PCR. The data show about 92,000 clones, 65% to 85% seen once. Material: PBMCs. Receptors originate from a girl aged 2 to 9 in good health and CMV-seropositive.

CDR3 in amino acids: CASSAQPGQGKGVTF. The CDR3 DNA reads as TGTGCCAGCAGTGCTCAACCGGGACAGGGGAAAGGAGTCACCTTC. The chain combines TRBV27 with TRBJ1-2; the match to TRBD1 covers 10 bases. The CDR3 length is 15 residues. The V gene's germline CDR1 is MNHEY and CDR2 SMNVEV (reference sequence). V was clipped by 5 bases and J by 13 bases; unmatched bases: 16.

This chain joins TRBV5-4 and TRBJ2-5; weak D call: TRBD2 (6 bases). The ends were cut back, 2 bases at V and 5 bases at J, with 10 bases in the middle. Germline V lookup: CDR1 SGHNT, CDR2 YYREEE (reference sequence). This CDR3 is 13 amino acids long. The CDR3: CASSFEAGETQYF. CDR3 bases: TGTGCCAGCAGCTTTGAAGCGGGTGAGACCCAGTACTTC.

In its sample, this clone was seen once. The CDR3 DNA reads as TGCGCCAGCAGCCTCCGGGTGGGCTCTGGAAACACCATATATTTT. It translates to CASSLRVGSGNTIYF. The J gene is TRBJ1-3, the V gene TRBV4-1; no clear D. This CDR3 contains 15 residues. With 4 bases removed from V and 0 bases from J, the gap between germline ends came to 10 bases. Germline lookup yields CDR1 MGHRA and CDR2 YSYEKL.

The chain uses TRBV23-1 and TRBJ2-7; D is perhaps TRBD2 (5 bases). TRBV23-1 is an ORF, and what it does is uncertain. The CDR3 is 16 residues long. Trimming shortened V by 8 bases and J by 2 bases, and 22 bases separated the two germline ends. The CDR3 sequence: CASVPSLRGGTYEQYF. CDR3 in DNA: TGCGCCAGCGTACCGTCTTTACGTGGAGGTACCTACGAGCAGTACTTC.

This clone appeared a few times. The DNA of the CDR3 is TGTGCCTGCCAGGTAGGGGATCAGCCCCAGCATTTT. Encoded protein: CACQVGDQPQHF. The genes are TRBV30 and TRBJ1-5; D might be TRBD1 (5 bases). The germline gives CDR1 GTSNPN, CDR2 SVGIG (reference sequence). The CDR3 is 12 amino acids. The V end lost 6 bases, the J end lost 5 bases, and 11 bases lay between the germline ends.

Of note for this clone: Its ends do not fully match the called genes, so a read error is possible. This chain connects TRBV27 to TRBJ1-2, with D unresolved. CDR3 size: 13 residues. Per germline, CDR1 MNHEY and CDR2 SMNVEV (reference sequence). In DNA form, the CDR3 reads TGTGCCAGCAGTTTAACGGGTAACTGTGGCTACACCTTC. It yields the protein CASSLTGNCGYTF.

The DNA for the CDR3 is TGTGCCAGCAGGGGAGAAATCCCGACAACCTACGAGCAGTACTTC. Its protein product is CASRGEIPTTYEQYF. This sequence joins TRBV6-6 and TRBJ2-7; maybe TRBD2 (5 bases). This CDR3 contains 15 residues. V was shortened by 6 bases and J by 2 bases, with 17 bases between the two germline ends. CDR1 and CDR2 from the germline V gene are MNHNY and SVGAGI (reference sequence).

The gene calls are TRBV4-1 and TRBJ2-7; D call uncertain. The V gene's germline CDR1 is MGHRA and CDR2 YSYEKL. The CDR3 covers 15 residues. V lost 0 bases, J lost 3 bases, and 12 bases lay in between. The CDR3 reads CASSQDETPYYEQYF. The CDR3 DNA is TGCGCCAGCAGCCAAGACGAGACACCATACTACGAGCAGTACTTC.

This clone was detected a few times. The rearrangement joins TRBV6-4 to TRBJ1-1, with 7 bases that match TRBD1. The junction had 7 bases not matched to a gene; V was cut back by 5 bases and J by 4 bases. CDR1 is MRHNA, CDR2 SNTAGT, per germline. The length of the CDR3 is 14 residues. The CDR3 nucleotides are TGTGCCAGCAGTCCCTCGACAGGGACCACTGAAGCTTTCTTT. Translation: CASSPSTGTTEAFF.

The V call is TRBV18, the J call TRBJ1-1; 7 bases are shared with TRBD1. V shed 6 bases and J 2 bases; nucleotides not matched to a gene: 6. Looked up from germline, CDR1 is KGHSH and CDR2 is LQKENI. The CDR3 has 14 residues. DNA for the CDR3: TGTGCCAGCTCCCGACAGGGAGGAAACACTGAAGCTTTCTTT. Its protein is CASSRQGGNTEAFF. The full variable domain, completed using reference TRBV18 and TRBJ1-1, is NAGVMQNPRHLVRRRGQEARLRCSPMKGHSHVYWYRQLPEEGLKFMVYLQKENIIDESGMPKERFSAEFPKEGPSILRIQQVVRGDSAAYFCASSRQGGNTEAFFGQGTRLTVV.

J is TRBJ2-6 and V is TRBV6-5, with D uncertain. The CDR3 runs to 14 residues. Trimming took off 6 bases at V and 4 bases at J, with 10 bases between the two ends. Per the germline V gene, CDR1 is MNHEY and CDR2 is SVGAGI. CDR3 sequence reads: CASRSTYGANVLTF. The CDR3 DNA reads TGTGCCAGCAGGTCCACTTACGGGGCCAACGTCCTGACTTTC.

In this sample, this clone turned up a few times. The rearrangement links TRBV29-1 to TRBJ2-3, with D possibly matching TRBD2 (6 bases). V was cut by 8 bases and J by 3 bases, with 12 bases left in between. The CDR3 sequence is 12 residues long. Germline V lookup: CDR1 SQVTM, CDR2 ANQGSEA. The CDR3 loop reads CSPEGVTDTQYF. As DNA, the CDR3 is TGCAGCCCGGAGGGAGTTACAGATACGCAGTATTTT.

This chain uses TRBV11-3 with TRBJ2-3; a weak D match, TRBD2 (5 bases). CDR3 length equals 16 residues. Trimming stripped 1 base from V and 0 bases from J, with 11 bases between. CDR1 is SGHNT and CDR2 is YENEEA in the germline V gene. CDR3 amino acids: CASSLGLASSTDTQYF. The DNA of the CDR3 is TGTGCCAGCAGCTTAGGCCTAGCAAGTAGCACAGATACGCAGTATTTT.

The chain has TRBV27 and TRBJ1-1, with D possibly matching TRBD1 (6 bases). Germline CDR1 and CDR2: MNHEY and SMNVEV (reference sequence). V was cut by 1 base and J by 1 base, with 10 bases left in between. This CDR3 is built from 15 residues. CDR3 nucleotide sequence: TGTGCCAGCAGTTTATGGGTGGGGGCGAACACTGAAGCTTTCTTT. This codes for CASSLWVGANTEAFF.

The gene calls are TRBV6-5 and TRBJ2-7, with 10 bases matching TRBD2. Per the germline V gene, CDR1 is MNHEY and CDR2 is SVGAGI. The CDR3 is 16 amino acids. The junction had 7 bases not matched to a gene; V was cut back by 0 bases and J by 5 bases. The CDR3 reads CASSYSQREGLHEQYF. The CDR3, as DNA: TGTGCCAGCAGTTACTCTCAGCGGGAGGGCCTGCACGAGCAGTACTTC.

The chain recombines TRBV20-1 with TRBJ2-3, with D possibly TRBD2 on 5 matching bases. CDR3 length: 11 residues. Trimming shortened V by 8 bases and J by 5 bases, and 11 bases separated the two germline ends. Germline CDR1 is DFQATT and CDR2 is SNEGSKA (reference sequence). The CDR3 bases are TGCAGTTTCGTAGGAGGAGATACGCAGTATTTT. Its protein product is CSFVGGDTQYF.

A single count supports this clone. The J gene is TRBJ1-2, the V gene TRBV20-1, with D possibly matching TRBD1 (6 bases). The germline gives CDR1 DFQATT, CDR2 SNEGSKA (reference sequence). The CDR3 is 11 amino acids. V was trimmed by 3 bases and J by 8 bases, leaving 10 bases between them. CDR3 bases: TGCAGTGCTAGTGCAGGGGTCGGCTACACCTTC. Its translation is CSASAGVGYTF.

The rearrangement links TRBV19 to TRBJ1-3; TRBD1 matches at 12 bases. J gave up 4 bases and V 5 bases, and 3 bases lay outside the gene matches. This CDR3 contains 15 residues. Germline assignment: CDR1 LNHDA and CDR2 SQIVND (reference sequence). CDR3 protein: CASSPGQGAGNTIYF. CDR3 bases: TGTGCCAGTAGTCCGGGACAGGGGGCCGGAAACACCATATATTTT.

The chain links TRBV18 to TRBJ1-1, with TRBD1 identical over 7 bases. Germline assignment: CDR1 KGHSH and CDR2 LQKENI. The V and J ends lost 2 bases and 3 bases, in that order; junction bases with no gene match: 3. The CDR3 covers 14 residues. The CDR3 nucleotides read TGTGCCAGCTCACCAACTACAGGGGACACTGAAGCTTTCTTT. It translates to CASSPTTGDTEAFF.

The genes are TRBV30 and TRBJ2-1; 8 bases map to TRBD2. Germline V gene sequence: CDR1 GTSNPN, CDR2 SVGIG (reference sequence). The CDR3 extends over 14 amino acids. Trimming cost V 3 bases and J 8 bases; bases outside gene matches: 9. The CDR3 reads CAWRSLAGGYEQFF. In DNA form, the CDR3 reads TGTGCCTGGAGATCGCTAGCGGGTGGGTATGAGCAGTTCTTC. Full variable domain (remainder filled in from reference TRBV30 and TRBJ2-1): SQTIHQWPATLVQPVGSPLSLECTVEGTSNPNLYWYRQAAGRGLQLLFYSVGIGQISSEVPQNLSASRPQDRQFILSSKKLLLSDSGFYLCAWRSLAGGYEQFFGPGTRLTVL.

The chain has TRBV2 and TRBJ1-5; TRBD1 might be the D (6 bases). Germline CDR1 is SNHLY and CDR2 is FYNNEI. Between the trimmed V and J ends, which lost 7 bases and 5 bases, there was a span of 12 bases. CDR3 length: 13 residues. CDR3: CASKRTDDQPQHF. The CDR3 nucleotides are TGTGCCAGCAAACGGACAGACGATCAGCCCCAGCATTTT. Full variable domain (rest looked up from reference TRBV2 and TRBJ1-5): EPEVTQTPSHQVTQMGQEVILRCVPISNHLYFYWYRQILGQKVEFLVSFYNNEISEKSEIFDDQFSVERPDGSNFTLKIRSTKLEDSAMYFCASKRTDDQPQHFGDGTRLSIL.

V gene TRBV19 combines with J gene TRBJ2-3; TRBD2 matches 7 bases. Germline values: CDR1 LNHDA, CDR2 SQIVND (reference sequence). The J segment lost 4 bases and the V segment lost 10 bases, leaving 11 bases of the junction unmatched. The CDR3 sequence is 14 residues long. This chain's CDR3 is CATGDAGVPDTQYF. In nucleotides, the CDR3 is TGTGCCACGGGGGATGCGGGAGTGCCAGATACGCAGTATTTT.

The CDR3 DNA is TGCGCCAGCAGCATGGGACTAGCGGGGGGTAAAAGCTCCTACGAGCAGTACTTC. It translates to CASSMGLAGGKSSYEQYF. This sequence joins TRBV5-1 and TRBJ2-7, with 15 bases aligning to TRBD2. Germline CDR1 and CDR2: SGHRS and YFSETQ. The CDR3 totals 18 residues. V shed 4 bases, J shed 0 bases, and the junction held 8 bases outside the gene matches.